The TCR beta chain under discussion was sequenced for a study of blood T cell repertoires in COVID-19. Background on the study: Samples representing acute and convalescent COVID-19 were sourced from the United States, Italy and Spain. T cells, B-cell-depleted T cells, or PBMCs supplied cDNA or gDNA.

The length of the CDR3 is 14 residues. Germline-derived CDR1 and CDR2 are PRHDT and FYEKMQ (reference sequence). A word on this clone: Germline is not matched at one junction end, which may reflect a read error.

As processed by the authors: Estimates of nucleated cell counts were drawn from the amplification of reference gene primers. TCRdb keeps only in-frame clones here, not all; method: immunoSEQ multiplex PCR. V and J calls and clone size come straight from that table; D and trimming were deduced from the DNA. Of approximately 68,000 clones listed, 83% are singletons. Sequenced material: peripheral blood. The rearrangement joins TRBV13 to TRBJ2-1; 8 nucleotides align to TRBD1. The clonotype was recovered from a woman aged 60-75 years with acute or convalescent COVID-19. The CDR3 nucleotides are TGTGCCAGCAGCCTAGGACAGGGAATGTATGAGCAGTTCTTC. Protein product: CASSLGQGMYEQFF.